One sample yielded the 30 T cell receptor beta chains listed below, sequenced in a study of cytomegalovirus exposure and HLA in healthy donors. This PCR relied on a set of 60 Vbeta primers and 13 Jbeta primers. Clones were sequenced by immunoSEQ multiplex PCR, and TCRdb holds only the in-frame ones, with some missing. Of 150,000 to 200,000 clones in the sample, roughly 80% were seen once. The sample consisted of PBMCs. These receptors originate from a male donor in good health and CMV-seronegative.

There are a few counts of this clone. J is TRBJ2-1 and V is TRBV7-9; TRBD1 agrees at 10 bases. The CDR3 extends over 16 amino acids. Germline CDR1 reads SEHNR; CDR2 reads FQNEAQ (reference sequence). Germline trimming cut 2 bases from V and 9 bases from J; bases unmatched to any gene: 10. CDR3 DNA sequence: TGTGCCAGCAGCTTAAACGACCGGACAGGGGGTGGTGAGCAGTTCTTC. Amino acids: CASSLNDRTGGGEQFF.

This sequence joins TRBV6-1 and TRBJ2-4; D perhaps matches TRBD1 (6 bases). V lost 9 bases, J lost 1 base, and 28 bases lay in between. The germline V gene encodes CDR1 MNHNS and CDR2 SASEGT. CDR3 size: 19 residues. CDR3 region: CASRENHGGGIGAKNIQYF. The CDR3 DNA is TGTGCCAGTAGAGAAAACCATGGGGGCGGCATTGGGGCCAAAAACATTCAGTACTTC.

V usage is TRBV27 and J usage is TRBJ2-7; 8 bases align to TRBD1. The CDR3 is 14 amino acids. The V segment lost 3 bases and the J segment 2 bases; nucleotides outside the gene matches: 3. Germline CDR1 is MNHEY and CDR2 is SMNVEV (reference sequence). Written as DNA, the CDR3 is TGTGCCAGCAGTTTCATACAGGGGGCCTACGAGCAGTACTTC. Translation: CASSFIQGAYEQYF.

The rearrangement joins TRBV5-1 to TRBJ1-2, with 9 positions matching TRBD1. The CDR3 totals 15 residues. Germline CDR1 and CDR2: SGHRS and YFSETQ. Germline trimming cut 0 bases from V and 8 bases from J; bases unmatched to any gene: 8. CDR3 loop: CASSLEGQGVEGYTF. The CDR3 nucleotides read TGCGCCAGCAGCTTGGAGGGACAGGGCGTTGAGGGCTACACCTTC. Combining the CDR3 with reference TRBV5-1 and TRBJ1-2 gives the whole variable domain KAGVTQTPRYLIKTRGQQVTLSCSPISGHRSVSWYQQTPGQGLQFLFEYFSETQRNKGNFPGRFSGRQFSNSRSEMNVSTLELGDSALYLCASSLEGQGVEGYTFGSGTRLTVV.

This clone was found a few times. This chain uses TRBV29-1 with TRBJ2-7; D gene ambiguous. V was pared by 6 bases and J by 7 bases, with 16 bases between. The CDR3 covers 12 residues. Germline V gene lookup returns CDR1 SQVTM and CDR2 ANQGSEA. Here the CDR3 reads CSVSRNGGEQYF. In nucleotides, the CDR3 is TGCAGCGTCTCCCGAAATGGCGGTGAGCAGTACTTC.

The chain recombines TRBV18 with TRBJ1-4; 10 bases fit TRBD1. This CDR3 has 15 residues. In germline, CDR1 is KGHSH, CDR2 LQKENI. V dropped 1 base and J dropped 5; count of bases not matched to a gene: 1. The CDR3 nucleotides are TGTGCCAGCTCACCACGGACAGGGGGGAATGAAAAACTGTTTTTT. As protein: CASSPRTGGNEKLFF. Full variable domain (remainder filled in from reference TRBV18 and TRBJ1-4): NAGVMQNPRHLVRRRGQEARLRCSPMKGHSHVYWYRQLPEEGLKFMVYLQKENIIDESGMPKERFSAEFPKEGPSILRIQQVVRGDSAAYFCASSPRTGGNEKLFFGSGTQLSVL.

This chain uses TRBV6-5 with TRBJ2-3; 11 positions agree with TRBD2. The CDR3 is made up of 16 amino acids. The germline V gene encodes CDR1 MNHEY and CDR2 SVGAGI. The J segment lost 4 bases and the V segment lost 2 bases, leaving 5 bases of the junction unmatched. The CDR3 sequence: CASSYMVSGRADTQYF. DNA of the CDR3: TGTGCCAGCAGTTACATGGTTAGCGGGAGGGCAGATACGCAGTATTTT.

A word on this clone: Compared with germline, one end of the junction differs, possibly owing to a read error. The V gene is TRBV7-9, the J gene TRBJ1-1, with D perhaps matching TRBD1 (6 bases). Germline-derived CDR1 and CDR2 are SEHNR and FQNEAQ (reference sequence). This CDR3 has 13 amino acids. CDR3 amino acids: CSSGDRPNTEAFF. The CDR3 coding sequence is TGTTCCAGCGGAGACAGGCCGAACACTGAAGCTTTCTTT.

A remark on this clone: The sample contains more than one DNA sequence encoding this CDR3. The J gene is TRBJ1-5, the V gene TRBV5-1; possible D gene TRBD1, 6 bases. V gave up 0 bases and J gave up 1 base, with 8 bases separating them. The CDR3 sequence is 15 residues long. Germline-derived CDR1 and CDR2 are SGHRS and YFSETQ. CDR3 nucleotides: TGCGCCAGCAGCTTGGAAGGGGGAAGCAATCAGCCCCAGCATTTT. This translates into CASSLEGGSNQPQHF.

The J gene is TRBJ2-7, the V gene TRBV6-6; unclear D gene. This CDR3 spans 13 amino acids. Deletions cut 2 bases from V and 2 bases from J, with 7 bases between. Germline assignment: CDR1 MNHNY and CDR2 SVGAGI (reference sequence). The CDR3 region is CASSYLVAYEQYF. The CDR3 DNA follows: TGTGCCAGCAGTTACCTGGTAGCCTACGAGCAGTACTTC.

The V gene is TRBV19, the J gene TRBJ2-7; 10 bases map to TRBD2. From germline, CDR1 is LNHDA and CDR2 SQIVND (reference sequence). The junction had 7 bases not matched to a gene; V was cut back by 6 bases and J by 2 bases. This CDR3 has 15 amino acids. The CDR3 coding sequence is TGTGCCAGTAGCCCAAGGACTAGCGGACCCTACGAGCAGTACTTC. This codes for CASSPRTSGPYEQYF.

The genes are TRBV5-1 and TRBJ2-3; D is perhaps TRBD2 (6 bases). V shed 4 bases and J shed 0 bases, with 30 bases lying between them. This CDR3 has 21 amino acids. In germline, CDR1 is SGHRS, CDR2 YFSETQ. The CDR3 here is CASSPSVLAKWTVRSTDTQYF. CDR3 nucleotide sequence: TGCGCCAGCAGCCCCTCCGTTCTAGCGAAGTGGACGGTTCGGAGCACAGATACGCAGTATTTT.

This sequence joins TRBV6-1 and TRBJ1-4; 9 positions agree with TRBD1. The CDR3 contains 15 residues. V was clipped by 5 bases and J by 7 bases; unmatched bases: 8. Germline V lookup: CDR1 MNHNS, CDR2 SASEGT. CDR3 amino acids: CASSPRTGVIEKLFF. Here the CDR3 DNA reads TGTGCCAGCAGTCCAAGGACAGGGGTCATTGAAAAACTGTTTTTT.

The chain combines TRBV6-6 with TRBJ1-2; TRBD1 agrees at 9 bases. This CDR3 has 13 amino acids. With V trimmed by 7 bases and J by 4 bases, 4 bases remained unmatched. The germline CDR1 and CDR2 sequences are MNHNY and SVGAGI (reference sequence). CDR3 bases: TGTGCCAGCACCTCGACAGGGGGCTATGGCTACACCTTC. Amino acid sequence: CASTSTGGYGYTF.

The rearrangement joins TRBV19 to TRBJ2-7; TRBD1 is a possible D gene (6 bases). This CDR3 has 12 residues. The germline gives CDR1 LNHDA, CDR2 SQIVND (reference sequence). V was clipped by 6 bases and J by 2 bases, with 8 bases between them. The chain's CDR3 is CASRQGAYEQYF. The CDR3 bases are TGTGCCAGTAGACAGGGAGCCTACGAGCAGTACTTC.

In DNA form, the CDR3 reads TGTGCCAGTAGTCTCTTTCAGGGGAATGCTGAGCAGTTCTTC. It codes for CASSLFQGNAEQFF. The rearrangement uses TRBV19 and TRBJ2-1; possibly TRBD1 for D (6 bases). This CDR3 contains 14 residues. The germline V gene encodes CDR1 LNHDA and CDR2 SQIVND (reference sequence). With 5 bases removed from V and 9 bases from J, the gap between germline ends came to 17 bases.

The table lists this clone with a few counts. The genes are TRBV6-1 and TRBJ1-1, with 8 bases fitting TRBD1. V trimming: 4 bases; J trimming: 5 bases; junction bases outside the gene matches: 9. This CDR3 is 15 amino acids long. Germline lookup yields CDR1 MNHNS and CDR2 SASEGT. The CDR3 region is CASSVHRGKVTEAFF. The CDR3 region has the DNA TGTGCCAGCAGTGTACACAGGGGGAAGGTAACTGAAGCTTTCTTT.

The chain employs TRBV18 and TRBJ2-1; D is uncertain. The CDR3 is 12 amino acids. Trimming took 3 bases from V and 9 from J, leaving 9 bases between them. Per germline, CDR1 KGHSH and CDR2 LQKENI. CDR3 in amino acids: CASSPLAPEQFF. The DNA of the CDR3 is TGTGCCAGCTCACCCCTCGCGCCTGAGCAGTTCTTC. Full variable domain (rest looked up from reference TRBV18 and TRBJ2-1): NAGVMQNPRHLVRRRGQEARLRCSPMKGHSHVYWYRQLPEEGLKFMVYLQKENIIDESGMPKERFSAEFPKEGPSILRIQQVVRGDSAAYFCASSPLAPEQFFGPGTRLTVL.

The V gene is TRBV15, the J gene TRBJ2-7, with TRBD2 matching 11 bases. Unmatched junction bases numbered 8, after V lost 3 bases and J lost 4 bases. This CDR3 is 16 amino acids long. Germline V CDR1 and CDR2: LNHNV, YYDKDF (reference sequence). The chain's CDR3 is CATSRAWTSGSYEQYF. CDR3 bases: TGTGCCACCAGCAGGGCTTGGACTAGCGGGTCGTACGAGCAGTACTTC.

This clone came up once. The chain couples TRBV11-2 to TRBJ2-1, with TRBD1 matching 9 bases. Germline values: CDR1 SGHAT, CDR2 FQNNGV. V lost 5 bases to trimming and J lost 8 bases; unmatched junction nucleotides: 7. This CDR3 contains 14 residues. CDR3 protein: CASSPGTGLHEQFF. The CDR3, as DNA: TGTGCCAGCAGCCCGGGGACAGGGCTCCATGAGCAGTTCTTC.

This rearrangement joins TRBV9 to TRBJ1-2, with 7 bases aligning to TRBD1. The CDR3 is 17 residues long. Germline V gene sequence: CDR1 SGDLS, CDR2 YYNGEE. Trimming removed 0 bases from V and 6 bases from J; junction bases left unmatched: 14. CDR3 DNA sequence: TGTGCCAGCAGCGTAGGAGCCCAACCGCGGACAGGCCATGGCTACACCTTC. This translates into CASSVGAQPRTGHGYTF.

The table lists this clone with a count of one. The chain has TRBV9 and TRBJ2-1, with 7 bases aligning to TRBD2. The V gene end was trimmed by 4 bases and the J gene end by 3 bases; junction bases not matched to a gene: 7. This CDR3 contains 15 residues. Per germline, CDR1 SGDLS and CDR2 YYNGEE. The DNA of the CDR3 is TGTGCCAGCAGCCCCCTAGCGGAAAACTACAATGAGCAGTTCTTC. Residues: CASSPLAENYNEQFF.

The J gene is TRBJ2-6, the V gene TRBV7-2; D not resolved. The CDR3 has 14 residues. The germline CDR1 and CDR2 sequences are SGHTA and FQGNSA. The germline V and J ends were trimmed by 5 bases and 0 bases, with 5 bases remaining between them. CDR3 coding DNA: TGTGCCAGCAGCCGCTACTCTGGGGCCAACGTCCTGACTTTC. It translates to CASSRYSGANVLTF.

V usage is TRBV4-1 and J usage is TRBJ1-5; no clear D. The CDR3 spans 13 residues. In germline, CDR1 is MGHRA, CDR2 YSYEKL. The V end lost 1 base, the J end lost 8 bases, and 9 bases lay between the germline ends. The CDR3 loop is CASSQGASEPQHF. CDR3 bases: TGCGCCAGCAGCCAAGGAGCAAGCGAGCCCCAGCATTTT.

Worth noting for this clone: Other DNA sequences in the same sample also yield this CDR3. The chain recombines TRBV5-4 with TRBJ2-1; TRBD2 aligns across 8 bases. Germline V CDR1 and CDR2: SGHNT, YYREEE (reference sequence). Unmatched junction bases numbered 7, after V lost 1 base and J lost 1 base. The CDR3 spans 17 residues. Here the CDR3 reads CASSLFRQRGSYNEQFF. The CDR3 DNA reads TGTGCCAGCAGCTTGTTCCGACAGCGGGGGTCCTACAATGAGCAGTTCTTC.

This clone was found a few times. This chain joins TRBV11-1 and TRBJ1-4, with 9 positions matching TRBD1. This CDR3 has 15 residues. Germline V gene sequence: CDR1 SGHAT, CDR2 FQDESV (reference sequence). The V segment lost 3 bases and the J segment 5 bases; nucleotides outside the gene matches: 4. The CDR3 region has the DNA TGTGCCAGCAGCTTTCGACAGGGGGAAAATGAAAAACTGTTTTTT. Its translation is CASSFRQGENEKLFF.

The J gene is TRBJ2-7, the V gene TRBV7-9; 9 nucleotides agree with TRBD1. With 5 bases clipped from V and 4 bases from J, the junction kept 6 bases outside the gene matches. CDR1 SEHNR and CDR2 FQNEAQ come from the germline V gene (reference sequence). The CDR3 length is 14 residues. The CDR3 sequence is CASSTRDRVYEQYF. Written as DNA, the CDR3 is TGTGCCAGCAGCACCCGGGACAGGGTTTACGAGCAGTACTTC.

The J gene is TRBJ2-1, the V gene TRBV7-9; tentatively, D is TRBD2 (5 bases). The germline CDR1 and CDR2 sequences are SEHNR and FQNEAQ (reference sequence). The V end lost 4 bases, the J end lost 0 bases, and 13 bases lay between the germline ends. This CDR3 is built from 16 residues. The CDR3 loop is CASSSLAFSSYNEQFF. In nucleotides, the CDR3 is TGTGCCAGCAGCTCGCTAGCCTTTAGCTCCTACAATGAGCAGTTCTTC.

A few counts support this clone. This sequence joins TRBV11-3 and TRBJ2-2; perhaps TRBD2 as D (6 bases). The length of the CDR3 is 15 residues. CDR1 SGHNT and CDR2 YENEEA come from the germline V gene. The V end was cut by 5 bases, the J end by 7 bases, with 17 bases between. The CDR3 is CASSPARGRNGELFF. The DNA for the CDR3 is TGTGCCAGCAGCCCGGCGCGGGGCCGCAACGGGGAGCTGTTTTTT.

The chain couples TRBV6-4 to TRBJ1-5, with D possibly TRBD1 on 5 matching bases. Germline V gene sequence: CDR1 MRHNA, CDR2 SNTAGT. V was cut by 7 bases and J by 4 bases, with 17 bases left in between. CDR3 length: 15 residues. For the CDR3, the DNA is TGTGCCAGCAATGGGCGGCGACAGCTGAATCAGCCCCAGCATTTT. Encoded protein: CASNGRRQLNQPQHF.